The clone carrying this TCR beta chain appeared many times. The antigen remains undetermined. Using its own MiXCR run on the reads, TCRdb lists one record per CDR3 protein. The data hold roughly 630,000 distinct CDR3 sequences, with 20% to 30% observed a single time. The sample belongs to a study of T cell repertoires in cytomegalovirus infection. The CDR3 contains 14 residues. Trimming shortened V by 1 base and J by 4 bases, and 10 bases separated the two germline ends. Germline V CDR1 and CDR2: SGHVS, FNYEAQ. Study-wide findings and caveats: HLA-C-restricted CMV clonotypes gave the most frequent clonotype in two of eight donors.

Sequences were obtained from CD8+ T cells from PBMCs. The origin of this receptor is a human donor in good health (CMV status not recorded). Some clones in this sample may be carry-over from other donors' samples. This sequence joins TRBV7-6 and TRBJ2-5, with D possibly called TRBD1 or TRBD2 (5 bases each). The CDR3 region has the DNA TGTGCCAGCAGCTTAGTGGGACCCCGAGAGACCCAGTACTTC. It translates to CASSLVGPRETQYF.